The sequence of this TCR beta chain was determined in a study of OX40 agonist ivuxolimab in advanced cancers. Study in general: Prior anti-PD-1, anti-PD-L1 or anti-CTLA-4 therapy was allowed; 35% to 40% had some.

V dropped 3 bases and J dropped 7; count of bases not matched to a gene: 11. The germline gives CDR1 SGHNT, CDR2 YENEEA. The CDR3 totals 15 residues. With respect to this clone: What it recognizes is unknown.

Overall study results and limits: More expanded clones were found, on average, in CD8+ than in CD4+ T cells. Expanded peripheral T cells had an undetermined antigen specificity.

Sequencing was performed with immunoSEQ multiplex PCR; in TCRdb, only in-frame clones are kept and a portion is missing. The data show 65,000 to 80,000 clones, over 75% seen once. The sample was CD4+ or CD8+ T cells sorted from blood, taken in a trial of the OX40 agonist ivuxolimab. The TCR was taken from an adult with an advanced solid tumor such as melanoma, head and neck, liver or kidney cancer. The chain couples TRBV11-3 to TRBJ2-7, with 8 bases matching TRBD1. The CDR3 reads CASSFIRTGPGEQYF. For the CDR3, the DNA is TGTGCCAGCAGCTTTATTAGGACAGGGCCCGGAGAGCAGTACTTC.